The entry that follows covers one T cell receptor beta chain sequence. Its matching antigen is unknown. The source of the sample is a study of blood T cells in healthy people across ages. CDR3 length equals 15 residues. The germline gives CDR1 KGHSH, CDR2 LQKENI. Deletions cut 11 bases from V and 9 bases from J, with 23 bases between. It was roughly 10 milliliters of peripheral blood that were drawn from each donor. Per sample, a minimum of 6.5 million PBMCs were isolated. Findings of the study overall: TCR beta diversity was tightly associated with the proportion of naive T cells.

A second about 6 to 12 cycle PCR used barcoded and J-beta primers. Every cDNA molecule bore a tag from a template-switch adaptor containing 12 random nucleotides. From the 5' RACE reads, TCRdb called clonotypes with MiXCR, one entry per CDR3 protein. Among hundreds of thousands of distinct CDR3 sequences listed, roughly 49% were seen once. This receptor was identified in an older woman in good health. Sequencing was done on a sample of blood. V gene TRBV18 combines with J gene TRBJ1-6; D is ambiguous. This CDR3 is CADSPPGGEGSPLHF. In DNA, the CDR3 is TGTGCCGACTCACCACCGGGAGGTGAGGGTTCACCCCTCCACTTT.